The clone carrying this TCR beta chain came up a few times. Its antigen remains unknown. The sample is drawn from a study of post-analysis software for immune sequencing data. Study results and caveats: Patients showed TRBV5-6, TRBV5-1 and TRBV20-1 among five TRBV segments more frequent than in controls. By F measure, strong co-clustering occurred among samples prepared in the same batch.

Trimming took 6 bases from V and 5 from J; bases not matched to a gene: 10. The CDR3 length is 15 residues. Per germline, CDR1 PRHDT and CDR2 FYEKMQ (reference sequence). Included in the TCR beta cDNA libraries were unique molecular identifiers. The source material, roughly 0.9 to 11 million T cells, gave rise to 400,000 to 550,000 cDNA molecules. TCRdb recomputed calls from the PCR reads with MiXCR, one row per CDR3 protein. Among 380,000 or so distinct CDR3 sequences listed, less than 35% were seen once. This chain connects TRBV13 to TRBJ1-2; 9 nucleotides agree with TRBD1. This clonotype originated in a girl aged 10 to 17 with multiple sclerosis. The specimen sequenced was blood. The CDR3 is CASSPRGTGLYGYTF. The CDR3 DNA sequence: TGTGCCAGCAGTCCCAGAGGGACAGGGTTATATGGCTACACCTTC.